The clone carrying this T cell receptor (beta chain) was picked up a small number of times. Its antigen is unidentified. TRB rearrangements spanning V, D and J were amplified using mixed TRB-A/B primers. Via MiXCR, TCRdb re-called the multiplex PCR reads, giving one row per CDR3 protein. The sample yields thousands of distinct CDR3 sequences, approximately 34% seen once. The source of the sample is a study of T cell repertoires in aging, cancer and after chemotherapy. Findings and limits, study-wide: In each cancer cohort, median generation probability increased across chemotherapy, suggesting thymic output rebounded.

The template was genomic DNA from peripheral blood, not RNA. Germline V CDR1 and CDR2: GTSNPN, SVGIG (reference sequence). The CDR3 is made up of 14 amino acids. Trimming removed 2 bases from V and 2 bases from J, with 12 bases in between. Specimen: blood. V and J are TRBV30 and TRBJ2-5; weak D call: TRBD2 (6 bases). The source is a human donor in good health. The CDR3 DNA follows: TGTGCCTGGAGTTTGACTGGAGGGCAAGAGACCCAGTACTTC. Translated: CAWSLTGGQETQYF.